Listed below are T cell receptor beta chains from one sample, sequenced in a study of blood T cells in healthy people across ages. TCRdb reprocessed the 5' RACE reads via MiXCR and lists one record per CDR3 protein. The sample has roughly 1.5 million distinct CDR3 sequences, about 42% seen once; the top ten hold 4%. Source material: blood. Receptor source: a young woman in good health. CDR3s include the opening cysteine and the closing phenylalanine or tryptophan. D genes are given only for firm matches. Clone size is given for some rows only: seen once, a few or many times, or a class if the clone is expanded.

v_call	j_call	d_call	clone_size	cdr3_nt	cdr3_aa
TRBV6-1	TRBJ2-5	-	few	TGTGCCAGCAGTTCCCCGTCCCAGGGAGCGGTGGAGACCCAGTACTTC	CASSSPSQGAVETQYF
TRBV7-9	TRBJ1-1	TRBD1	few	TGTGCCAGCAGCTCAATCGGGACAGGACCTAACACTGAAGCTTTCTTT	CASSSIGTGPNTEAFF
TRBV4-2	TRBJ1-2	-	-	TGTGCCAGTTCCATAGGCAGGTCAAGCTATGGCTACACCTTC	CASSIGRSSYGYTF
TRBV9	TRBJ1-2	-	-	TGTGCCAGCAGCCTGATGGCCTACGATGGCTACACCTTC	CASSLMAYDGYTF
TRBV7-3	TRBJ2-1	TRBD2	-	TGTGCCAGCAGCATTGGGACTAGCGGGGTGAATGAGCAGTTCTTC	CASSIGTSGVNEQFF
TRBV6-5	TRBJ2-7	-	-	TGTGCCAGCAGTTACTCGTGGCGGTACGAGCAGTACTTC	CASSYSWRYEQYF
TRBV20-1	TRBJ2-7	-	-	TGCAGTGCTAGAGATCCCACAGGGTACGAGCAGTACTTC	CSARDPTGYEQYF
TRBV20-1	TRBJ2-1	TRBD1	-	TGCAGTGCTAGAGATCTAGGGGGCGCCCACAATGAGCAGTTCTTC	CSARDLGGAHNEQFF
TRBV7-2	TRBJ2-2	-	-	TGTGCCAGCAGCTTTGTCAGCACCTTTAACACCGGGGAGCTGTTTTTT	CASSFVSTFNTGELFF
TRBV2	TRBJ1-1	-	-	TGTGCCAGCATACAACTAGGGGCCATGAACACTGAAGCTTTCTTT	CASIQLGAMNTEAFF
TRBV6-4	TRBJ2-3	TRBD2	few	TGTGCCAGCAGTGACTCAAAGCCGGCTAGCGGTACTGGGGATACGCAGTATTTT	CASSDSKPASGTGDTQYF
TRBV28	TRBJ1-5	-	-	TGTGCCAGCAGTGCTGACAGAGCTAGCAATCAGCCCCAGCATTTT	CASSADRASNQPQHF
TRBV5-1	TRBJ2-3	TRBD2	-	TGCGCCAGCATCTCTGGACTAGATCCAGATACGCAGTATTTT	CASISGLDPDTQYF
TRBV10-3	TRBJ2-7	-	few	TGTGCCATCAGTGAGTCAGGGAGACACCTAGCCTACGAGCAGTACTTC	CAISESGRHLAYEQYF
TRBV20-1	TRBJ2-5	-	few	TGCAGTGCTAGATCCGGGACCCAAGAGACCCAGTACTTC	CSARSGTQETQYF
TRBV10-3	TRBJ2-7	-	few	TGTGCCTCCCGGAAAAGTATCCTGAGCTCCTACGAGCAGTACTTC	CASRKSILSSYEQYF
TRBV18	TRBJ2-1	-	-	TGTGCCAGCTCATCCGGGACACTAGGCAATGAGCAGTTCTTC	CASSSGTLGNEQFF
TRBV7-2	TRBJ1-1	TRBD1	-	TGTGCCAGCAGCTTACCACTGGACAGGGGGCGGACTGAAGCTTTCTTT	CASSLPLDRGRTEAFF
TRBV6-2/TRBV6-3	TRBJ2-7	-	few	TGTGCCAGCAGTTATCGGCTTTCGGGGGCCCCCCGAGAGAACGAGCAGTACTTC	CASSYRLSGAPRENEQYF
TRBV20-1	TRBJ2-3	-	-	TGCAGTGCTAAGGACTCGAACAGGGCAGATACGCAGTATTTT	CSAKDSNRADTQYF
TRBV12-3/TRBV12-4	TRBJ1-1	TRBD1	few	TGTGCCAGCAGTTCGAAGGGTCCGAGACAGGGGTTCCACACTGAAGCTTTCTTT	CASSSKGPRQGFHTEAFF
TRBV6-5	TRBJ2-7	-	-	TGTGCCAGCAGTTACTCGATGCAGGGTCTCAACGAGCAGTACTTC	CASSYSMQGLNEQYF
TRBV12-3/TRBV12-4	TRBJ1-5	-	few	TGTGCCAGCAGAAAAAAGACAGGTAACCTTAGCAATCAGCCCCAGCATTTT	CASRKKTGNLSNQPQHF
TRBV6-6	TRBJ1-3	-	once	TGTGCCAGCAGACCACAGGGAAACACCATATATTTT	CASRPQGNTIYF
TRBV20-1	TRBJ2-3	-	few	TGCAGTGCTAGAGAGCCCACCCCCACAGATACGCAGTATTTT	CSAREPTPTDTQYF
TRBV5-1	TRBJ2-3	TRBD1	-	TGCGCCAGCAGTAGGCAGGGGGCATCAGATACGCAGTATTTT	CASSRQGASDTQYF
TRBV27	TRBJ1-6	-	few	TGTGCCAGCAGTTGGACGGATAATTCACCCCTCCACTTT	CASSWTDNSPLHF
TRBV7-2	TRBJ2-1	-	-	TGTGCCAGCAGCCTCGGATCTAGCATCCACAATGAGCAGTTCTTC	CASSLGSSIHNEQFF
TRBV11-3	TRBJ2-7	-	-	TGTGCCAGCAGCTTAGAAGGGGCCTCCTACAATGAGCAGTACTTC	CASSLEGASYNEQYF
TRBV19	TRBJ2-3	-	-	TGTGCCAGTAGTATGTTTCTGGGGTCAGATACGCAGTATTTT	CASSMFLGSDTQYF
TRBV27	TRBJ2-6	-	few	TGTGCCAGCAGATCGGTATGGATCTCTGGGGCCAACGTCCTGACTTTC	CASRSVWISGANVLTF
TRBV27	TRBJ2-5	-	few	TGTGCCAGCAGTTACGCCAGGGAGACCCAAGAGACCCAGTACTTC	CASSYARETQETQYF
TRBV2	TRBJ1-2	-	-	TGTGCCAGCAAGAATCCAGTAAACTATGGCTACACCTTC	CASKNPVNYGYTF
TRBV7-8	TRBJ2-3	TRBD2	-	TGTGCCAGCAGCTTTACCGGGCTAGCGGATTACATAGATACGCAGTATTTT	CASSFTGLADYIDTQYF
TRBV7-2	TRBJ1-5	-	-	TGTGCCAGCAGCTCCGATTATTGGGGGGCGAATCAGCCCCAGCATTTT	CASSSDYWGANQPQHF
TRBV11-2	TRBJ1-2	-	few	TGTGCCAGCAGCTTAGAACGTTACAATGGCTACACCTTC	CASSLERYNGYTF
TRBV6-2/TRBV6-3	TRBJ1-2	-	once	TGTGCCAGCAGTTACTCGGGTCTTAATAAGGATGGCTACACCTTC	CASSYSGLNKDGYTF
TRBV7-9	TRBJ1-5	-	-	TGTGCCAGCAGCTTCGACGGTACGGCCCAGCCCCAGCATTTT	CASSFDGTAQPQHF
TRBV20-1	TRBJ2-3	-	once	TGCGGTGCTCGCTCGGGGCCCCTCACAGAGACGCAGTATTTT	CGARSGPLTETQYF
TRBV7-2	TRBJ2-2	-	few	TGTGCCAGCAGCTCGCACTCCCTCCGCGGGGAGCTGTTTTTT	CASSSHSLRGELFF
TRBV4-3	TRBJ1-1	TRBD1	-	TGCGCCAGCAGCCCAATGACAGGGTTGGGTGAAGCTTTCTTT	CASSPMTGLGEAFF